These T cell receptor beta chains were read from a single sample in a study of cytomegalovirus exposure and HLA in healthy donors. Profiling relied on immunoSEQ multiplex PCR, and the TCRdb table lists in-frame clones only, not all of them. Of roughly 130,000 clones listed, about 80% are singletons. Sequencing used PBMCs. These receptors all stem from a middle-aged man in good health and CMV-seronegative. Each CDR3 is given with its conserved first and last residue. The order of the fields is CDR3 DNA, CDR3 protein, V gene, D gene, clone size, J gene. The D gene is left open where the match is weak. Size tells how often a clone was seen (once, few, many) or the class of an expanded clone, and some rows leave it out.

CDR3nt: TGCGCCAGCAGCTCGGGGGTGGCGGGGAGCAATCAGCCCCAGCATTTT
CDR3aa: CASSSGVAGSNQPQHF
v_gene: TRBV5-1
d_gene: NA
abundance: NA
j_gene: TRBJ1-5

CDR3nt: TGTGCCAGCAGTGAGGACAGCGATAACTATGGCTACACCTTC
CDR3aa: CASSEDSDNYGYTF
v_gene: TRBV2
d_gene: NA
abundance: NA
j_gene: TRBJ1-2

CDR3nt: TGCAGCGTTTCTGGCAGGTCCTACGAGCAGTACTTC
CDR3aa: CSVSGRSYEQYF
v_gene: TRBV29-1
d_gene: NA
abundance: once
j_gene: TRBJ2-7

CDR3nt: TGTGCCAGCAGCCTCCAGGGCACAGATACGCAGTATTTT
CDR3aa: CASSLQGTDTQYF
v_gene: TRBV7-9
d_gene: NA
abundance: NA
j_gene: TRBJ2-3

CDR3nt: TGCGCCAGCAGCTACCGGGACAGGGGGGGACAGAACACTGAAGCTTTCTTT
CDR3aa: CASSYRDRGGQNTEAFF
v_gene: TRBV5-1
d_gene: TRBD1
abundance: NA
j_gene: TRBJ1-1

CDR3nt: TGTGCCAGCAGCTTGAGGGGTGACGGGGGGAGCTACGAGCAGTACTTC
CDR3aa: CASSLRGDGGSYEQYF
v_gene: TRBV5-6
d_gene: TRBD2
abundance: NA
j_gene: TRBJ2-7

CDR3nt: TGTGCCAGCAGCCCGGGGGAGGGCGTAGACAATGAGCAGTTCTTC
CDR3aa: CASSPGEGVDNEQFF
v_gene: TRBV4-2
d_gene: TRBD2
abundance: NA
j_gene: TRBJ2-1

CDR3nt: TGTGCCAGCCAGGGGCCGAATAATGAAAAACTGTTTTTT
CDR3aa: CASQGPNNEKLFF
v_gene: TRBV6-5
d_gene: NA
abundance: few
j_gene: TRBJ1-4

CDR3nt: TGTGCCAGCAGTTTTGGAGGCAGTCGGGGCACTGAAGCTTTCTTT
CDR3aa: CASSFGGSRGTEAFF
v_gene: TRBV28
d_gene: NA
abundance: NA
j_gene: TRBJ1-1

CDR3nt: TGTGCCACCTCGGACAGACGACTCTATGGCTACACCTTC
CDR3aa: CATSDRRLYGYTF
v_gene: TRBV6-6
d_gene: NA
abundance: NA
j_gene: TRBJ1-2

CDR3nt: TGCAGCGTTGAAGACGGGGGGCCCAACGTCCTGACTTTC
CDR3aa: CSVEDGGPNVLTF
v_gene: TRBV29-1
d_gene: NA
abundance: once
j_gene: TRBJ2-6

CDR3nt: TGTGCCAGCAGTGAGCGACAGGGTGGCACAGATACGCAGTATTTT
CDR3aa: CASSERQGGTDTQYF
v_gene: TRBV2
d_gene: TRBD1
abundance: NA
j_gene: TRBJ2-3

CDR3nt: TGTGCCAGCAGTTACTCGTCGGCAGGGGGTAGGTACGAGCAGTACTTC
CDR3aa: CASSYSSAGGRYEQYF
v_gene: TRBV6-5
d_gene: TRBD1
abundance: few
j_gene: TRBJ2-7

CDR3nt: TGTGCCTGGAATCGGGGGGGCCGCACAGATACGCAGTATTTT
CDR3aa: CAWNRGGRTDTQYF
v_gene: TRBV30
d_gene: TRBD2
abundance: few
j_gene: TRBJ2-3

CDR3nt: TGTGCCAGCAGTGGTCTAGCGGGGGGCGCAGATACGCAGTATTTT
CDR3aa: CASSGLAGGADTQYF
v_gene: TRBV6-1
d_gene: TRBD2
abundance: NA
j_gene: TRBJ2-3

CDR3nt: TGTGCCAGCAGTTACTTCGGGGGTCGCGGTGAAAAACTGTTTTTT
CDR3aa: CASSYFGGRGEKLFF
v_gene: TRBV6-5
d_gene: NA
abundance: NA
j_gene: TRBJ1-4

CDR3nt: TGCGCCAGCAGCTTGGGACTAGCGGGCCCCGGCACAGATACGCAGTATTTT
CDR3aa: CASSLGLAGPGTDTQYF
v_gene: TRBV5-1
d_gene: TRBD2
abundance: NA
j_gene: TRBJ2-3

CDR3nt: TGTGCCATCAGTGAGAATAATCGCAATCAGCCCCAGCATTTT
CDR3aa: CAISENNRNQPQHF
v_gene: TRBV10-3
d_gene: NA
abundance: NA
j_gene: TRBJ1-5

CDR3nt: TGTGCCAGCAGTTTCGAGGGACAGGGGTCTAGTTCACCCCTCCACTTT
CDR3aa: CASSFEGQGSSSPLHF
v_gene: TRBV28
d_gene: TRBD1
abundance: NA
j_gene: TRBJ1-6

CDR3nt: TGTGCCAGCAGTTTTGGGTCAGGGCAGCCCCAGCATTTT
CDR3aa: CASSFGSGQPQHF
v_gene: TRBV6-5
d_gene: NA
abundance: NA
j_gene: TRBJ1-5

CDR3nt: TGCGCCAGCAGTCCCAGCGGGGGGAGCTCGAATACGCAGTATTTT
CDR3aa: CASSPSGGSSNTQYF
v_gene: TRBV5-1
d_gene: TRBD2
abundance: NA
j_gene: TRBJ2-3

CDR3nt: TGTGCCTGGAGCCCCAATAATGAAAAACTGTTTTTT
CDR3aa: CAWSPNNEKLFF
v_gene: TRBV30
d_gene: NA
abundance: NA
j_gene: TRBJ1-4

CDR3nt: TGTGCCATCAGTGGGCCTAGCGGCTCCTACAATGAGCAGTTCTTC
CDR3aa: CAISGPSGSYNEQFF
v_gene: TRBV10-3
d_gene: TRBD2
abundance: NA
j_gene: TRBJ2-1

CDR3nt: TGTGCCAGCAGTGAACCGGGACAAGAGACCCAGTACTTC
CDR3aa: CASSEPGQETQYF
v_gene: TRBV25-1
d_gene: NA
abundance: NA
j_gene: TRBJ2-5

CDR3nt: TGTGCCAGCAGCATGGGACATAGTAATGAAAAACTGTTTTTT
CDR3aa: CASSMGHSNEKLFF
v_gene: TRBV7-9
d_gene: NA
abundance: once
j_gene: TRBJ1-4

CDR3nt: TGTGCCAGCAGCGTACGAGCCTCTTCACAGCCCATCTATGGCTACACCTTC
CDR3aa: CASSVRASSQPIYGYTF
v_gene: TRBV9
d_gene: NA
abundance: NA
j_gene: TRBJ1-2

CDR3nt: TGTGCCAGCAGCTTTAGGGGGCCTGGGACAGGCCCTTGGGAGCAGTACTTC
CDR3aa: CASSFRGPGTGPWEQYF
v_gene: TRBV11-1
d_gene: TRBD1
abundance: NA
j_gene: TRBJ2-7

CDR3nt: TGTGCCAGCAGCCCCGACAGGGGGGCTTATGGCTACACCTTC
CDR3aa: CASSPDRGAYGYTF
v_gene: TRBV5-6
d_gene: TRBD1
abundance: few
j_gene: TRBJ1-2

CDR3nt: TGTGCCAGCAGTTTTAAGGGGGGGGGAACTGAAGCTTTCTTT
CDR3aa: CASSFKGGGTEAFF
v_gene: TRBV28
d_gene: NA
abundance: NA
j_gene: TRBJ1-1

CDR3nt: TGTGCCAGCTCACCACGGGGCCCGGCGACAGCTAGCACAGATACGCAGTATTTT
CDR3aa: CASSPRGPATASTDTQYF
v_gene: TRBV18
d_gene: NA
abundance: NA
j_gene: TRBJ2-3

CDR3nt: TGTGCTAGTGTATCGAGGAAGGATGGCTACACCTTC
CDR3aa: CASVSRKDGYTF
v_gene: TRBV12-5
d_gene: NA
abundance: few
j_gene: TRBJ1-2